The 8 T cell receptor beta chains in this list originate from one sample, sequenced in a study of blood T cell repertoires in COVID-19. The assay was immunoSEQ multiplex PCR, and TCRdb's table has in-frame clones only and misses some. The sample has 250,000 or so clones, around 83% seen once. Sequencing was done on a sample of peripheral blood. The receptors were gathered from a woman between 40 and 50 years old who had recovered from COVID-19.

This clone was seen just once. The rearrangement joins TRBV19 to TRBJ2-1; D is unclear. Germline V gene data show CDR1 as LNHDA and CDR2 as SQIVND (reference sequence). Trimming took off 4 bases at V and 8 bases at J, with 6 bases between the two ends. The CDR3 extends over 11 amino acids. CDR3 protein: CASSKRYEQFF. The CDR3 nucleotides are TGTGCCAGTAGTAAGCGCTATGAGCAGTTCTTC.

The chain couples TRBV5-5 to TRBJ2-1; D may be TRBD1 (6 bases). This CDR3 has 15 amino acids. V was shortened by 4 bases and J by 0 bases, with 11 bases between the two germline ends. The germline V gene has CDR1 SGHKS and CDR2 YYEKEE (reference sequence). The CDR3 bases are TGTGCCAGCAGCGAGGACAGCGGCTCCTACAATGAGCAGTTCTTC. It specifies CASSEDSGSYNEQFF.

V gene TRBV28 combines with J gene TRBJ1-2; TRBD1 is a possible D gene (6 bases). In germline, CDR1 is MDHEN, CDR2 SYDVKM. Trimming shortened V by 10 bases and J by 5 bases, and 11 bases separated the two germline ends. The CDR3 contains 11 residues. CDR3 sequence: CATSTGYGYTF. CDR3 in DNA: TGTGCCACCAGCACAGGGTATGGCTACACCTTC.

The chain carries TRBV9 and TRBJ2-2; perhaps TRBD1 as D (6 bases). CDR1 is SGDLS and CDR2 is YYNGEE in the germline V gene. The CDR3 loop spans 15 amino acids. Between the trimmed V and J ends, which lost 0 bases and 5 bases, there was a span of 11 bases. In DNA form, the CDR3 reads TGTGCCAGCAGCGTAGAACCACAGGGTACCGGGGAGCTGTTTTTT. Translation: CASSVEPQGTGELFF.

The chain couples TRBV5-4 to TRBJ2-7; D may be TRBD2 (6 bases). The CDR3 consists of 13 residues. V lost 4 bases, J lost 6 bases, and 14 bases lay in between. Germline CDR1 and CDR2: SGHNT and YYREEE (reference sequence). As DNA, the CDR3 is TGTGCCAGCAGCCCGGGGGAAGTCCTCGAGCAGTACTTC. As protein: CASSPGEVLEQYF.

V and J are TRBV28 and TRBJ2-1; D gene unclear. The V and J ends lost 4 bases and 6 bases respectively, with 13 bases between them. The CDR3 extends over 14 amino acids. Germline loops: CDR1 MDHEN, CDR2 SYDVKM. CDR3 residues: CASSSTTRGNEQFF. As DNA, the CDR3 is TGTGCCAGCAGTTCAACGACCCGAGGCAATGAGCAGTTCTTC.

The chain is built from TRBV5-1 and TRBJ1-6; 10 bases are a match to TRBD1. With V trimmed by 4 bases and J by 9 bases, 10 bases remained unmatched. The CDR3 loop spans 16 amino acids. Germline CDR1 is SGHRS and CDR2 is YFSETQ. The CDR3, as DNA: TGCGCCAGCAGCCAATCGATACGGACAGGGGGTTCACCCCTCCACTTT. This gives the protein CASSQSIRTGGSPLHF. Supplemented by reference TRBV5-1 and TRBJ1-6, the full variable domain reads KAGVTQTPRYLIKTRGQQVTLSCSPISGHRSVSWYQQTPGQGLQFLFEYFSETQRNKGNFPGRFSGRQFSNSRSEMNVSTLELGDSALYLCASSQSIRTGGSPLHFGNGTRLTVT.

The chain is built from TRBV6-6 and TRBJ2-2, with 10 bases identical to TRBD2. V lost 4 bases, J lost 4 bases, and 6 bases stayed unmatched. This CDR3 spans 16 amino acids. CDR1 is MNHNY and CDR2 is SVGAGI in the germline V gene (reference sequence). This chain's CDR3 is CASSLQRGGSTGELFF. The CDR3 region has the DNA TGTGCCAGCAGTTTGCAGCGGGGGGGTAGCACCGGGGAGCTGTTTTTT.